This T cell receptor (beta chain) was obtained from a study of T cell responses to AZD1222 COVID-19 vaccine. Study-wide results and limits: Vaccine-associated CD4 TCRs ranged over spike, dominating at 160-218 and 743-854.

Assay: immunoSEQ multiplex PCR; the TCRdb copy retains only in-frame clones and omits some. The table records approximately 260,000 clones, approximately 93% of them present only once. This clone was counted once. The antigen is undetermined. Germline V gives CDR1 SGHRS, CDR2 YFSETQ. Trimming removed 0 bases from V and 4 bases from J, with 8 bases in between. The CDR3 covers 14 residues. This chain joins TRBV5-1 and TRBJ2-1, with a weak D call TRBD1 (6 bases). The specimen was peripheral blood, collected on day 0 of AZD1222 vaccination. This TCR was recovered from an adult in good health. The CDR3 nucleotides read TGCGCCAGCAGCTTGGAGGACAGATACAATGAGCAGTTCTTC. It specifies CASSLEDRYNEQFF.